This T cell receptor (beta chain) was documented in a study of beta chain features in type 1 diabetes. This clone was seen a few times. The V and J ends lost 4 bases and 7 bases respectively, with 14 bases between them. There are 14 residues in the CDR3. CDR1 is SGHAT and CDR2 is FQNNGV in the germline V gene. Expressed TCRB transcripts were sequenced because the isolated RNA had all been reverse transcribed beforehand. Method: immunoSEQ multiplex PCR; TCRdb's copy keeps in-frame clones and lacks some. The sample gives fewer than 650,000 clones, roughly 15% of which show up once; approximately 0.093% is in the top ten.

J is TRBJ2-1 and V is TRBV11-2; unclear D gene. This sequence was found in a man aged 18 to 29 in good health. Sequencing was done on a sample of naive CD4+ T cells from blood. Here the CDR3 DNA reads TGTGCCAGCAGCTACCGCGCTGCGGATAATGAGCAGTTCTTC. This gives the protein CASSYRAADNEQFF.